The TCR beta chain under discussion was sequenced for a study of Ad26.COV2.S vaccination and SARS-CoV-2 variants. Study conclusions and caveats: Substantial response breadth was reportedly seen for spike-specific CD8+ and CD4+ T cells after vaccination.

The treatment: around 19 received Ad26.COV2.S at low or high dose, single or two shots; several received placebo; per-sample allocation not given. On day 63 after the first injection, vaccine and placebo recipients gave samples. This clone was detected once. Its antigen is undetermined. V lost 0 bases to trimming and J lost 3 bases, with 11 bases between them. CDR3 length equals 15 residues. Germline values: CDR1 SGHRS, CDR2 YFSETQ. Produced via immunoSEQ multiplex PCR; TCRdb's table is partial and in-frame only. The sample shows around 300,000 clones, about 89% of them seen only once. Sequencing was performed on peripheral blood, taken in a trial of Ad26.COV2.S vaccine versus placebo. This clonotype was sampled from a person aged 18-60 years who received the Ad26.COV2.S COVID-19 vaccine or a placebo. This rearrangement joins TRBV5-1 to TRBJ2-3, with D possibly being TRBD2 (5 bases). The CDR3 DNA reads TGCGCCAGCAGCTTGGAGCGGCAAGAAACAGATACGCAGTATTTT. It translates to CASSLERQETDTQYF.